This T cell receptor (beta chain) was found in a study of beta chain features in type 1 diabetes. Study as a whole: Cell yields, gender and age were similar in healthy donors and patients.

CDR1 and CDR2 from the germline V gene are SGDLS and YYNGEE. The CDR3 spans 15 residues. The V and J ends lost 0 bases and 4 bases respectively, with 13 bases between them. Study-wide results and limits: Type 1 diabetes patients showed a moderate but significant shortening of TCRB CDR3s in all four CD4+ subsets. Since sequencing was performed on cDNA, cells with high TCR expression could be over-represented.

The investigators reverse transcribed all of the isolated RNA, so they sequenced expressed TCRB transcripts. Only in-frame clones appear in the TCRdb table, and some are missing; sequencing was by immunoSEQ multiplex PCR. Found here are under 300,000 clones, 27% of them singletons; the top ten hold 3% to 4%. Each of the CD4+ naive, central memory, regulatory and stem cell-like memory populations was sorted via CD45RO/CCR7/CD25/CD127/CD95/CD27. With respect to this clone: Antigen specificity is unknown.

The clonotype originates from a man aged 25 to 40 in good health. Sequencing was done on a sample of central memory CD4+ T cells from blood. The rearrangement links TRBV9 to TRBJ2-5; D might be TRBD2 (7 bases). The CDR3 DNA sequence: TGTGCCAGCAGCGTAGGTCCTGGGGGGGCAGAGACCCAGTACTTC. Protein sequence: CASSVGPGGAETQYF.